These T cell receptor beta chains were read from a single sample in a study of graft-versus-host responses after intestinal transplantation. Profiled with immunoSEQ multiplex PCR; TCRdb holds only in-frame clones, not every one. In the table there are roughly 45,000 clones, over 85% of which are singletons. This specimen consisted of PBMCs, obtained approximately 360 days after intestinal transplant. These receptors originate from a human patient who received an intestinal transplant, so some T cells may come from the graft donor. Both conserved end residues are part of each CDR3. D genes are given only for firm matches. Some rows have no size entry. The others give once, few or many, or a class for an expanded clone.

size,D,J,V,CDR3,DNA
.,TRBD1,TRBJ2-2,TRBV19,CASRWRTGDTGELFF,TGTGCCAGTAGGTGGAGGACAGGGGACACCGGGGAGCTGTTTTTT
.,.,TRBJ1-5,TRBV2,CASSEGEDQPQHF,TGTGCCAGCAGTGAAGGGGAGGATCAGCCCCAGCATTTT
.,TRBD1,TRBJ1-1,TRBV15,CATSLDRGEAFF,TGTGCCACCTCACTAGACAGGGGAGAAGCTTTCTTT
once,.,TRBJ1-5,TRBV6-1,CASRGAGYSNQPQHF,TGTGCCAGCAGGGGGGCAGGTTATAGCAATCAGCCCCAGCATTTT
.,TRBD2,TRBJ2-1,TRBV6-5,CASRDPGGSNEQFF,TGTGCCAGCAGAGACCCGGGGGGGTCGAATGAGCAGTTCTTC
.,.,TRBJ2-5,TRBV9,CASSPGQTNQETQYF,TGTGCCAGCAGCCCAGGACAGACGAACCAAGAGACCCAGTACTTC
.,TRBD1,TRBJ2-7,TRBV5-1,CASSLVQGAKYEQYF,TGCGCCAGCAGCTTGGTACAGGGGGCGAAGTACGAGCAGTACTTC
.,TRBD2,TRBJ2-1,TRBV28,CASTGLAGETYNEQFF,TGTGCCAGCACGGGACTAGCGGGAGAAACCTACAATGAGCAGTTCTTC
.,.,TRBJ1-2,TRBV6-1,CASSLTGGQAYGYTF,TGTGCCAGCAGCCTAACCGGGGGGCAGGCCTATGGCTACACCTTC
.,.,TRBJ2-7,TRBV6-5,CASRQGSYEQYF,TGTGCCAGCAGGCAGGGTTCCTACGAGCAGTACTTC
.,TRBD1,TRBJ2-2,TRBV11-2,CASSPGSGTGRTGELFF,TGTGCCAGCAGCCCTGGCTCCGGGACAGGGAGAACGGGGGAGCTGTTTTTT
once,TRBD2,TRBJ2-5,TRBV10-3,CAISERTSARGAETQYF,TGTGCCATCAGTGAGCGGACTAGCGCTAGGGGTGCTGAGACCCAGTACTTC
once,TRBD1,TRBJ2-5,TRBV5-1,CASSKGDRGLETQYF,TGCGCCAGCAGCAAAGGGGACAGGGGGCTTGAGACCCAGTACTTC
.,.,TRBJ2-1,TRBV13,CASSLVVDEQFF,TGTGCCAGCAGCTTAGTAGTGGATGAGCAGTTCTTC
.,.,TRBJ2-3,TRBV7-3,CASRRASTDTQYF,TGTGCCAGCAGGAGAGCTAGCACAGATACGCAGTATTTT
few,.,TRBJ2-4,TRBV27,CASSMTSQGLHNF,TGTGCCAGCAGTATGACCAGCCAGGGACTCCACAACTTC
.,TRBD1,TRBJ2-3,TRBV5-4,CASSRDRDDTQYF,TGTGCCAGCAGCCGTGACAGGGACGATACGCAGTATTTT
.,TRBD2,TRBJ2-5,TRBV7-7,CASSLAPGGVETQYF,TGTGCCAGCAGCTTAGCACCGGGGGGGGTAGAGACCCAGTACTTC
.,.,TRBJ2-5,TRBV7-9,CASSSGSPARETQYF,TGTGCCAGCAGCTCGGGCTCACCGGCAAGGGAGACCCAGTACTTC
few,.,TRBJ1-1,TRBV10-2,CASSEAGGAGAFF,TGCGCCAGCAGTGAGGCCGGGGGCGCTGGAGCTTTCTTT
.,.,TRBJ1-2,TRBV18,CASSQDRNTYGYTF,TGTGCCAGCTCACAGGACCGTAACACCTATGGCTACACCTTC
.,.,TRBJ2-1,TRBV10-3,CAISESADGLGYNEQFF,TGTGCCATCAGTGAGTCGGCTGATGGACTGGGTTACAATGAGCAGTTCTTC
.,.,TRBJ2-7,TRBV27,CASSLWGGAGSLYEQYF,TGTGCCAGCAGTTTATGGGGGGGGGCGGGATCCCTCTACGAGCAGTACTTC
.,.,TRBJ2-5,TRBV7-3,CASSLVRGEETQYF,TGTGCCAGCAGCTTAGTTAGGGGGGAAGAGACCCAGTACTTC
.,.,TRBJ2-3,TRBV4-1,CASSPGRTSTDTQYF,TGCGCCAGCAGCCCCGGACGGACAAGCACAGATACGCAGTATTTT
.,.,TRBJ1-1,TRBV27,CASTDIMNTEAFF,TGTGCCAGCACAGACATCATGAACACTGAAGCTTTCTTT
.,TRBD2,TRBJ2-3,TRBV7-3,CASSPEPILAGGPDTQYF,TGTGCCAGCAGCCCCGAGCCGATACTAGCGGGGGGGCCAGATACGCAGTATTTT
.,TRBD2,TRBJ2-1,TRBV7-3,CASSLIWTSSSYNEQFF,TGTGCCAGCAGCTTAATCTGGACTAGCAGCTCCTACAATGAGCAGTTCTTC
.,.,TRBJ1-6,TRBV27,CASSLSGGSPLHF,TGTGCCAGCAGTTTGAGCGGTGGGTCACCCCTCCACTTT
.,TRBD1,TRBJ2-3,TRBV10-3,CATKGRDRTTDTQYF,TGTGCCACAAAGGGACGGGACAGGACCACAGATACGCAGTATTTT
.,.,TRBJ1-5,TRBV5-1,CASKEGDNQPQHF,TGCGCCAGCAAGGAGGGTGACAATCAGCCCCAGCATTTT
.,.,TRBJ1-5,TRBV27,CASSFHGGTGGPQHF,TGTGCCAGCAGTTTCCATGGGGGGACTGGTGGGCCCCAGCATTTT
.,.,TRBJ2-5,TRBV27,CASSLRPMEGETQYF,TGTGCCAGCAGTTTAAGGCCGATGGAGGGGGAGACCCAGTACTTC
.,.,TRBJ1-1,TRBV4-1,CASSQWALLKMNTEAFF,TGCGCCAGCAGCCAGTGGGCCCTCCTCAAGATGAACACTGAAGCTTTCTTT
.,TRBD1,TRBJ1-5,TRBV11-2,CASSSGQGDQPQHF,TGTGCCAGCAGCTCGGGACAGGGAGATCAGCCCCAGCATTTT
once,.,TRBJ1-2,TRBV5-1,CASSLANRGPHGYTF,TGCGCCAGCAGCTTGGCCAATAGGGGCCCCCATGGCTACACCTTC
.,.,TRBJ2-7,TRBV7-2,CASSLAIGLTIYEQYF,TGTGCCAGCAGCTTAGCTATCGGACTAACCATCTACGAGCAGTACTTC
.,.,TRBJ1-2,TRBV5-1,CASSLDLPGLGVYGYTF,TGCGCCAGCAGCTTGGACCTACCAGGCCTGGGGGTCTATGGCTACACCTTC
.,.,TRBJ2-2,TRBV15,CATSTRTGTNTGELFF,TGTGCCACCAGCACACGTACAGGGACGAACACCGGGGAGCTGTTTTTT
.,.,TRBJ2-7,TRBV4-2,CASSQEREQYF,TGTGCCAGCAGCCAAGAACGGGAGCAGTACTTC
.,.,TRBJ1-1,TRBV29-1,CSVEQVMNTEAFF,TGCAGCGTTGAGCAGGTTATGAACACTGAAGCTTTCTTT
once,TRBD1,TRBJ2-1,TRBV9,CASSVAVTGHNEQFF,TGTGCCAGCAGCGTAGCTGTGACAGGGCACAATGAGCAGTTCTTC
.,.,TRBJ2-7,TRBV18,CASSPLSGKDEQYF,TGTGCCAGCTCACCACTTTCGGGGAAAGACGAGCAGTACTTC
.,TRBD1,TRBJ1-1,TRBV6-5,CASSPDRGNTEAFF,TGTGCCAGCAGCCCGGACAGGGGGAACACTGAAGCTTTCTTT
.,TRBD1,TRBJ2-1,TRBV29-1,CSVGLRFTGGEFF,TGCAGCGTTGGTCTTAGGTTCACAGGGGGTGAGTTCTTC